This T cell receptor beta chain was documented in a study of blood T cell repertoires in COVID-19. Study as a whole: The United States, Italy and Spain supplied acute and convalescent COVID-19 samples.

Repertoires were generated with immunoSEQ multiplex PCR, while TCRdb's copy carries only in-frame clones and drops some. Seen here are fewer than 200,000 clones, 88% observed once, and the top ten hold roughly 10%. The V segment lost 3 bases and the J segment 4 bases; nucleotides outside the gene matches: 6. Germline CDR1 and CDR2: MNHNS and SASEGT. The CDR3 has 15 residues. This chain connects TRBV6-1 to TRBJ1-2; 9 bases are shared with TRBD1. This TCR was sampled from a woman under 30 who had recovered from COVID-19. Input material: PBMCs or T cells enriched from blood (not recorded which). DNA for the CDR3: TGTGCCAGCAGTGAGTGGACAGGGGTTGGCTATGGCTACACCTTC. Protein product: CASSEWTGVGYGYTF.